This T cell receptor (beta chain) was obtained from a study of glioma-infiltrating T cells after dendritic cell vaccination. In the study overall: Samples are from glioblastoma patients in Phase I and II dendritic cell vaccine trials.

V lost 6 bases and J 2 bases, leaving 17 bases between the germline ends. CDR3 length: 16 residues. The V gene's germline CDR1 is SNHLY and CDR2 FYNNEI. Up to about 2 ug genomic DNA was used for TCRB CDR3 amplification. Produced via immunoSEQ multiplex PCR; TCRdb's table is partial and in-frame only. In the table there are roughly 70,000 clones, almost 85% of which are singletons. Only patients with spare fresh-frozen tumor and over two years of follow-up were included. PBMC were collected before vaccination, two weeks after the third vaccination, and at progression. Specimen: blood, collected before dendritic cell vaccination. The genes are TRBV2 and TRBJ1-5; D might be TRBD1 (5 bases). The clonotype comes from a human donor with glioblastoma. CDR3 coding DNA: TGTGCCAGCAGCTCCCCGGGGGGTAGGGGCAATCAGCCCCAGCATTTT. As protein: CASSSPGGRGNQPQHF. The full variable domain, in which reference TRBV2 and TRBJ1-5 provide the parts outside the CDR3, is EPEVTQTPSHQVTQMGQEVILRCVPISNHLYFYWYRQILGQKVEFLVSFYNNEISEKSEIFDDQFSVERPDGSNFTLKIRSTKLEDSAMYFCASSSPGGRGNQPQHFGDGTRLSIL.